Listed here are 5 T cell receptor beta chains from one sample, sequenced in a study of cytomegalovirus exposure and HLA in healthy donors. The PCR used 60 Vbeta and 13 Jbeta primers. The assay was immunoSEQ multiplex PCR, and TCRdb's table has in-frame clones only and misses some. The sample consists of tens of thousands of clones, about 81% of them appearing once. Sequencing input: PBMCs. The receptors here all came from a middle-aged woman in good health and CMV-seronegative.

V is TRBV6-5 and J is TRBJ1-5; D may be TRBD1 (5 bases). Germline lookup yields CDR1 MNHEY and CDR2 SVGAGI. This CDR3 has 14 residues. Trimming took 5 bases from V and 6 from J, leaving 14 bases between them. CDR3 protein: CASSEGARLQPQHF. CDR3 coding DNA: TGTGCCAGCAGTGAAGGGGCCAGGCTTCAGCCCCAGCATTTT.

This chain links TRBV15 with TRBJ1-6, with unresolved D. Germline CDR1 and CDR2: LNHNV and YYDKDF (reference sequence). The CDR3 covers 12 residues. Trimming cost V 7 bases and J 7 bases, with 8 bases left between them. The CDR3 loop reads CATNNPNSPLHF. CDR3 DNA: TGTGCCACCAACAACCCCAATTCACCCCTCCACTTT.

CDR3 bases: TGTGCCAGCTCACCACTTATGGCGGAAGGCGGGGACTATGGCTACACCTTC. Translated, it gives CASSPLMAEGGDYGYTF. This chain uses TRBV18 with TRBJ1-2, with D hard to call. With 1 base removed from V and 3 bases from J, the gap between germline ends came to 18 bases. CDR3 length: 17 amino acids. CDR1 KGHSH and CDR2 LQKENI come from the germline V gene.

V usage is TRBV5-1 and J usage is TRBJ2-4, with 7 bases that match TRBD1. The CDR3 length is 16 residues. Germline loops: CDR1 SGHRS, CDR2 YFSETQ. The ends lost 0 bases at V and 9 bases at J; junction bases unmatched: 12. CDR3 bases: TGCGCCAGCAGCTTGGAGACAGGGCGACCCGGAATCATTCAGTACTTC. This codes for CASSLETGRPGIIQYF.

This clone showed up just once. The chain joins TRBV5-1 to TRBJ2-1; 8 positions agree with TRBD2. The ends lost 1 base at V and 6 bases at J; junction bases unmatched: 3. The CDR3 sequence is 14 residues long. Per the germline V gene, CDR1 is SGHRS and CDR2 is YFSETQ. As DNA, the CDR3 is TGCGCCAGCAGCTTGTCGGGAGGGGTCAATGAGCAGTTCTTC. Amino acids: CASSLSGGVNEQFF.